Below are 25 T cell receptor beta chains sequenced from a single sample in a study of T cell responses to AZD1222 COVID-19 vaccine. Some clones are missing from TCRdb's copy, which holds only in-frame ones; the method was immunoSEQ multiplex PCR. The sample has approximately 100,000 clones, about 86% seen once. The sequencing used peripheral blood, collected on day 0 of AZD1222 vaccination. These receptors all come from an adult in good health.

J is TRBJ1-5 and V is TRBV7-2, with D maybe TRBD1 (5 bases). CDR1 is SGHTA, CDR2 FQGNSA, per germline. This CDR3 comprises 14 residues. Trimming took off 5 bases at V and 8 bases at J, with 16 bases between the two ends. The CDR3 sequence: CASSPTGGNKPQHF. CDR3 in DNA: TGTGCCAGCAGCCCAACCGGGGGGAACAAGCCCCAGCATTTT.

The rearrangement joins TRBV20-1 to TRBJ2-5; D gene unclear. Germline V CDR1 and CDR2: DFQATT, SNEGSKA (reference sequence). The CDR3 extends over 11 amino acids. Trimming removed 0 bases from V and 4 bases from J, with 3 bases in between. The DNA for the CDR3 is TGCAGTGCTAGAGATCCAGAGACCCAGTACTTC. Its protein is CSARDPETQYF.

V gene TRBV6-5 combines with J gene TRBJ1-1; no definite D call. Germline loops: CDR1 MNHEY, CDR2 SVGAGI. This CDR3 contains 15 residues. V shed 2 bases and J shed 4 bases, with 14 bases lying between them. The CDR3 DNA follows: TGTGCCAGCAGTTACGACCCCGCGCCCTCCACTGAAGCTTTCTTT. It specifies CASSYDPAPSTEAFF.

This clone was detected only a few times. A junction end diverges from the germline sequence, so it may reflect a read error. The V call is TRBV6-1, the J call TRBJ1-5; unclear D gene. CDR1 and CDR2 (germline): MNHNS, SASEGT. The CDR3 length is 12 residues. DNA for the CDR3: TGTGCCAGCAGTGAATTGAGCCTATCGATCGTTTTT. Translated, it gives CASSELSLSIVF.

In DNA, the CDR3 is TGTGCCAGCCATGGGACAGGGATGAACACCGGGGAGCTGTTTTTT. It translates to CASHGTGMNTGELFF. This chain uses TRBV27 with TRBJ2-2, with 9 bases that match TRBD1. The V and J ends lost 8 bases and 1 base, in that order; junction bases with no gene match: 5. The CDR3 runs 15 residues. The germline V gene has CDR1 MNHEY and CDR2 SMNVEV (reference sequence).

CDR3 bases: TGTGCCAGCAGGGGACAGGGTGGTCAGTTCTTC. Translated, it gives CASRGQGGQFF. The chain couples TRBV12-3 or TRBV12-4 to TRBJ2-1; 9 bases align to TRBD1. This CDR3 contains 11 residues. J lost 13 bases, V lost 6 bases, and 4 bases had no gene match.

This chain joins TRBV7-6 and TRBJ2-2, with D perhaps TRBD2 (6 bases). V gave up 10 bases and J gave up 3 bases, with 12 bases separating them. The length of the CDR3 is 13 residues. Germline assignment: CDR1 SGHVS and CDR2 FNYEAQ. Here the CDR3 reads CATTGGDTGELFF. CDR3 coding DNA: TGTGCCACTACTGGCGGGGACACCGGGGAGCTGTTTTTT.

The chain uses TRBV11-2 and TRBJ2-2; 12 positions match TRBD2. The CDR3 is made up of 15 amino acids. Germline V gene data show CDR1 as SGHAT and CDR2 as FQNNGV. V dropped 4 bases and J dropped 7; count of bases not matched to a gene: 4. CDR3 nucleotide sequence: TGTGCCAGCAGCTCACTAGCGGGAGGCATCGGGGAGCTGTTTTTT. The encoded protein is CASSSLAGGIGELFF. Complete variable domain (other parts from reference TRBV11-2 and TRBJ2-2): EAGVAQSPRYKIIEKRQSVAFWCNPISGHATLYWYQQILGQGPKLLIQFQNNGVVDDSQLPKDRFSAERLKGVDSTLKIQPAKLEDSAVYLCASSSLAGGIGELFFGEGSRLTVL.

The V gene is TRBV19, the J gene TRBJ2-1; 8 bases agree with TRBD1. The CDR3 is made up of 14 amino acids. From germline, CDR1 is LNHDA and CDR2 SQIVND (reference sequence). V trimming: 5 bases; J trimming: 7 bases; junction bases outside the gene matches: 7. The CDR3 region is CASSVRTGTNEQFF. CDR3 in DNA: TGTGCCAGTAGTGTCCGGACAGGGACGAATGAGCAGTTCTTC.

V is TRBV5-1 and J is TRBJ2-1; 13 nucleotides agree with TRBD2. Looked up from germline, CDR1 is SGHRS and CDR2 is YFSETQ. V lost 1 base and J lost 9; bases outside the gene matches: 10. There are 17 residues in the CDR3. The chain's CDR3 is CASSLLLAGGPSAEQFF. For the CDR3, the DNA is TGCGCCAGCAGCTTGTTACTAGCGGGAGGGCCCTCGGCTGAGCAGTTCTTC.

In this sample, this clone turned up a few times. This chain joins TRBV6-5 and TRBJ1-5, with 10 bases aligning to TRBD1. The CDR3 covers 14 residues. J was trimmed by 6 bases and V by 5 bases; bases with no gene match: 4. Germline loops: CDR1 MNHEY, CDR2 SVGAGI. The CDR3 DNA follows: TGTGCCAGCAGTAACCGGGACAGGGGTCAGCCCCAGCATTTT. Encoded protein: CASSNRDRGQPQHF.

Written as DNA, the CDR3 is TGTGCCATCAGTGATGGGGCTAGCGGGGGTCAATCGCCCCAGTACTTC. Its translation is CAISDGASGGQSPQYF. The genes are TRBV10-3 and TRBJ2-5; 10 nucleotides line up with TRBD2. The V gene end was trimmed by 3 bases and the J gene end by 9 bases; junction bases not matched to a gene: 13. CDR1 and CDR2 from the germline V gene are ENHRY and SYGVKD. This CDR3 is 16 amino acids long.

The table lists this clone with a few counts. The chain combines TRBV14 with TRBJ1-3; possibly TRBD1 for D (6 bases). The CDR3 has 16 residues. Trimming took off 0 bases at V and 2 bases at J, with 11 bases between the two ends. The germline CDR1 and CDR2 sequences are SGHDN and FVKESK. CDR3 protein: CASSQDLPGAGNTIYF. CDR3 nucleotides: TGTGCCAGCAGCCAAGATTTGCCAGGGGCTGGAAACACCATATATTTT.

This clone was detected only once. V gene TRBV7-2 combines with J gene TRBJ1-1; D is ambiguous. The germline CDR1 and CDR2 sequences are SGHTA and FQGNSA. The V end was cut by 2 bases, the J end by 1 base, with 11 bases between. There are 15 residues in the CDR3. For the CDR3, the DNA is TGTGCCAGCAGCTTATTACTCCCCCAGAACACTGAAGCTTTCTTT. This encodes CASSLLLPQNTEAFF.

The CDR3 DNA is TGTGCCAGCAGTCGACCGGGCTTGCAGTATTTT. Translating it yields CASSRPGLQYF. The J gene is TRBJ2-3, the V gene TRBV12-3 or TRBV12-4; D ambiguous. The V end lost 5 bases, the J end lost 11 bases, and 11 bases lay between the germline ends. The CDR3 is 11 amino acids.

The CDR3 protein is CASSIRTTSSYNEQFF. The CDR3 region has the DNA TGTGCCAGTAGTATACGGACTACAAGCTCCTACAATGAGCAGTTCTTC. The chain uses TRBV19 and TRBJ2-1; D possibly corresponds to TRBD2 (6 bases). This CDR3 has 16 amino acids. The V gene's germline CDR1 is LNHDA and CDR2 SQIVND (reference sequence). Trimming cost V 2 bases and J 0 bases, with 11 bases left between them. Complete variable domain (other parts from reference TRBV19 and TRBJ2-1): DGGITQSPKYLFRKEGQNVTLSCEQNLNHDAMYWYRQDPGQGLRLIYYSQIVNDFQKGDIAEGYSVSREKKESFPLTVTSAQKNPTAFYLCASSIRTTSSYNEQFFGPGTRLTVL.

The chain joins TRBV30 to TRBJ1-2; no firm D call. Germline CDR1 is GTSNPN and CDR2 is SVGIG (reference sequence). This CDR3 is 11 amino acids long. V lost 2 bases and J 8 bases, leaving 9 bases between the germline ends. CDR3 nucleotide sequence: TGTGCCTGGAGTTGGGAGGGAGGCTACACCTTC. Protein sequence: CAWSWEGGYTF. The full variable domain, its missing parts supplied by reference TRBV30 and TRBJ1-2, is SQTIHQWPATLVQPVGSPLSLECTVEGTSNPNLYWYRQAAGRGLQLLFYSVGIGQISSEVPQNLSASRPQDRQFILSSKKLLLSDSGFYLCAWSWEGGYTFGSGTRLTVV.

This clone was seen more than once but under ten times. This chain's CDR3 is CASSQEGNEKLFF. CDR3 DNA sequence: TGTGCCAGCAGCCAAGAGGGTAACGAAAAACTGTTTTTT. V and J are TRBV4-2 and TRBJ1-4; no clear D gene. CDR1 is LGHNA, CDR2 YNFKEQ, per germline. V was pared by 0 bases and J by 8 bases, with 7 bases between. The CDR3 contains 13 residues.

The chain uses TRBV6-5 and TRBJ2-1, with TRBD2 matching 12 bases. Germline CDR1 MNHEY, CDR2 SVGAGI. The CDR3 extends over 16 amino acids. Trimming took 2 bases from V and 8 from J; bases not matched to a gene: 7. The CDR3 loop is CASSYGLAGRIHEQFF. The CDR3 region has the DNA TGTGCCAGCAGTTACGGACTAGCGGGAAGGATCCATGAGCAGTTCTTC.

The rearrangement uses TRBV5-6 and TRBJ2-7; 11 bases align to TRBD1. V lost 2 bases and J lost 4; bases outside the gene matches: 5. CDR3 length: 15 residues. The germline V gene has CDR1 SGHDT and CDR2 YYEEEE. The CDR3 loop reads CASSFGQGARYEQYF. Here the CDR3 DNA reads TGTGCCAGCAGCTTTGGACAGGGGGCAAGGTACGAGCAGTACTTC.

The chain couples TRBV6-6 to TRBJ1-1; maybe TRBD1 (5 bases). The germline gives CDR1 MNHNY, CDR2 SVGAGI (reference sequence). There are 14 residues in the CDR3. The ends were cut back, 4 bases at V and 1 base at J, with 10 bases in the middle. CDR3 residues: CASSSGGGNTEAFF. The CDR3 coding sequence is TGTGCCAGCAGTTCCGGGGGGGGGAACACTGAAGCTTTCTTT.

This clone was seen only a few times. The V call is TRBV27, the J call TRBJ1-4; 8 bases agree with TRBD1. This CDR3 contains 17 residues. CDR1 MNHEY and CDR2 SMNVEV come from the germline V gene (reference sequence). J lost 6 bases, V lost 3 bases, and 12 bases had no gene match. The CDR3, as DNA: TGTGCCAGCAGTTTCCAAGGTCCAGGACAGGGATATGAAAAACTGTTTTTT. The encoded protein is CASSFQGPGQGYEKLFF.

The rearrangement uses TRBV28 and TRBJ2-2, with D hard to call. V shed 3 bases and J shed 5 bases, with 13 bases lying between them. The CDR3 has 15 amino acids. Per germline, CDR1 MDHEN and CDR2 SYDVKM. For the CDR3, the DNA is TGTGCCAGCAGTTTTACCAGGAGCTTTACCGGGGAGCTGTTTTTT. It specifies CASSFTRSFTGELFF.

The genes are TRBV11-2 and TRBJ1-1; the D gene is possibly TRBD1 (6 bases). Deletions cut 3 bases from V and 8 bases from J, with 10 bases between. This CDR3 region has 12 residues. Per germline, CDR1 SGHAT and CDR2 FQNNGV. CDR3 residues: CASSFKGVEAFF. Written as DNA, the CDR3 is TGTGCCAGCAGCTTCAAGGGGGTCGAAGCTTTCTTT.

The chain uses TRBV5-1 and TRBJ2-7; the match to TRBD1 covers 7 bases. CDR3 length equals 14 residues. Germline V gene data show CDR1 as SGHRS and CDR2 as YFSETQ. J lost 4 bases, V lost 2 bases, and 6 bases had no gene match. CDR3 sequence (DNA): TGCGCCAGCAGCTTAGAGTCCAGGGGGTACGAGCAGTACTTC. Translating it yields CASSLESRGYEQYF. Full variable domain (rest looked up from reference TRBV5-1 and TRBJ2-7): KAGVTQTPRYLIKTRGQQVTLSCSPISGHRSVSWYQQTPGQGLQFLFEYFSETQRNKGNFPGRFSGRQFSNSRSEMNVSTLELGDSALYLCASSLESRGYEQYFGPGTRLTVT.